What follows are 5 T cell receptor beta chains derived from one specimen sequenced in a study of blood T cell repertoires in COVID-19. Some clones are missing from TCRdb's copy, which holds only in-frame ones; the method was immunoSEQ multiplex PCR. The table records about 250,000 clones, 85% to 90% of them present only once. Sequenced: PBMCs or T cells enriched from blood (not recorded which). The origin of the receptors is a man in his forties or fifties who had recovered from COVID-19.

The V gene is TRBV19, the J gene TRBJ1-2, with 8 bases aligning to TRBD1. There are 16 residues in the CDR3. Looked up from germline, CDR1 is LNHDA and CDR2 is SQIVND (reference sequence). The V and J ends lost 4 bases and 4 bases, in that order; junction bases with no gene match: 11. The CDR3 protein is CASSTDDAGGGYGYTF. The CDR3 DNA is TGTGCCAGTAGTACCGACGACGCAGGGGGCGGCTATGGCTACACCTTC.

This rearrangement joins TRBV27 to TRBJ2-7; D gene uncertain. The CDR3 spans 13 residues. V lost 7 bases to trimming and J lost 4 bases, with 14 bases between them. Per germline, CDR1 MNHEY and CDR2 SMNVEV (reference sequence). The CDR3 region has the DNA TGTGCCAGCAAGAGACACGAGTCATACGAGCAGTACTTC. This encodes CASKRHESYEQYF.

The V gene is TRBV12-3 or TRBV12-4, the J gene TRBJ2-7; no reliable D call. V lost 3 bases and J lost 2, with 8 bases in between. This CDR3 has 13 amino acids. The CDR3 DNA reads TGTGCCAGCAGTTTTATGGCCACCTACGAGCAGTACTTC. It encodes CASSFMATYEQYF.

The chain combines TRBV5-1 with TRBJ1-4, with D tentatively TRBD1 (5 bases). This CDR3 comprises 18 residues. Per the germline V gene, CDR1 is SGHRS and CDR2 is YFSETQ. V lost 0 bases, J lost 0 bases, and 15 bases lay in between. The CDR3 reads CASSLVGGGPATNEKLFF. The CDR3 bases are TGCGCCAGCAGCTTGGTTGGGGGAGGGCCGGCAACTAATGAAAAACTGTTTTTT. The full variable domain, with the rest looked up from reference TRBV5-1 and TRBJ1-4, is KAGVTQTPRYLIKTRGQQVTLSCSPISGHRSVSWYQQTPGQGLQFLFEYFSETQRNKGNFPGRFSGRQFSNSRSEMNVSTLELGDSALYLCASSLVGGGPATNEKLFFGSGTQLSVL.

The chain joins TRBV7-9 to TRBJ1-5; 9 bases are shared with TRBD1. The CDR3 contains 17 residues. Germline V gives CDR1 SEHNR, CDR2 FQNEAQ (reference sequence). The V segment lost 1 base and the J segment 2 bases; nucleotides outside the gene matches: 6. In nucleotides, the CDR3 is TGTGCCAGCAGCTTAGTAGTACAGGGGGCCGGCAATCAGCCCCAGCATTTT. It translates to CASSLVVQGAGNQPQHF.